The 20 T cell receptor beta chains presented below share a single source sample, sequenced in a study of CD8+ T cells in alopecia areata. Noted treatment: oral pan-JAK inhibitor, 5-10 mg twice daily. Sequencing relied on a cDNA template that was reverse transcribed from extracted RNA. Here immunoSEQ multiplex PCR was the method, and the copy in TCRdb shows in-frame clones only, minus some. The sample consists of about 270,000 clones, approximately 60% of them appearing once. Sequences were derived from CD4+ T cells sorted from blood, sampled at roughly week 52, from a patient treated with tofacitinib. All receptors derive from a human donor with alopecia areata.

V usage is TRBV7-2 and J usage is TRBJ2-3, with 9 bases identical to TRBD2. CDR1 SGHTA and CDR2 FQGNSA come from the germline V gene. V lost 2 bases to trimming and J lost 0 bases; unmatched junction nucleotides: 6. CDR3 length equals 17 residues. The DNA of the CDR3 is TGTGCCAGCAGCTTACGCCCTAGCGGGGCTAGCACAGATACGCAGTATTTT. It encodes CASSLRPSGASTDTQYF.

This clone appeared a single time. The chain links TRBV15 to TRBJ1-2; 7 positions agree with TRBD1. This CDR3 spans 14 amino acids. The V segment lost 5 bases and the J segment 6 bases; nucleotides outside the gene matches: 9. Germline CDR1 reads LNHNV; CDR2 reads YYDKDF (reference sequence). CDR3 loop: CATSRTGQADGYTF. The CDR3 DNA is TGTGCCACCAGCCGGACTGGACAGGCGGATGGCTACACCTTC. Full variable domain (missing parts from reference TRBV15 and TRBJ1-2): DAMVIQNPRYQVTQFGKPVTLSCSQTLNHNVMYWYQQKSSQAPKLLFHYYDKDFNNEADTPDNFQSRRPNTSFCFLDIRSPGLGDTAMYLCATSRTGQADGYTFGSGTRLTVV.

For this clone: The sample holds other DNA sequences that translate to the same CDR3. V and J are TRBV30 and TRBJ2-7; TRBD1 is a possible D gene (6 bases). V lost 3 bases and J 0 bases, leaving 12 bases between the germline ends. CDR1 GTSNPN and CDR2 SVGIG come from the germline V gene (reference sequence). The CDR3 sequence is 14 residues long. CDR3 protein: CAWSRGGSSYEQYF. The CDR3 coding sequence is TGTGCCTGGAGCAGAGGGGGTAGCTCCTACGAGCAGTACTTC.

The chain recombines TRBV29-1 with TRBJ2-2, with TRBD2 matching over 11 bases. Germline V gene sequence: CDR1 SQVTM, CDR2 ANQGSEA. V was clipped by 6 bases and J by 4 bases; unmatched bases: 7. This CDR3 comprises 15 residues. The CDR3 loop reads CSVRALAGGTGELFF. The CDR3 nucleotides read TGCAGCGTGAGAGCCCTAGCGGGGGGCACCGGGGAGCTGTTTTTT.

This clone occurred a few times. This chain links TRBV21-1 with TRBJ1-1; TRBD1 is the table's D call, not checked against the DNA. TRBV21-1 is termed a pseudogene. The length of the CDR3 is 14 residues. The CDR3 nucleotides are TGTGCCAGCAGCAGGGGCCAGGGGGACACTGAAGCTTTCTTT. It translates to CASSRGQGDTEAFF.

As concerns this clone: Within the sample, other DNA sequences also encode this same CDR3. The chain uses TRBV29-1 and TRBJ2-5; D unresolved. Trimming took off 4 bases at V and 1 base at J, with 4 bases between the two ends. Germline lookup yields CDR1 SQVTM and CDR2 ANQGSEA. The CDR3 loop spans 11 amino acids. CDR3 protein: CSVGPQETQYF. For the CDR3, the DNA is TGCAGCGTTGGACCCCAAGAGACCCAGTACTTC.

CDR3 nucleotide sequence: TGCAGCGGTCGGACAGGGCTGGATCCATCTGGCTACACCTTC. It translates to CSGRTGLDPSGYTF. V usage is TRBV29-1 and J usage is TRBJ1-2, with 8 bases matching TRBD1. V lost 7 bases to trimming and J lost 7 bases; unmatched junction nucleotides: 14. The length of the CDR3 is 14 residues. Germline CDR1 is SQVTM and CDR2 is ANQGSEA.

This clone was detected only a few times. CDR3 sequence: CASSLEGRSRNEQFF. CDR3 nucleotides: TGCGCCAGCAGCTTGGAGGGGAGGAGCCGGAATGAGCAGTTCTTC. V usage is TRBV5-1 and J usage is TRBJ2-1; weak D call: TRBD2 (6 bases). Trimming took off 0 bases at V and 7 bases at J, with 14 bases between the two ends. Per the germline V gene, CDR1 is SGHRS and CDR2 is YFSETQ. The CDR3 consists of 15 residues.

The J gene is TRBJ1-1, the V gene TRBV25-1; D possibly corresponds to TRBD1 (5 bases). Between the trimmed V and J ends, which lost 6 bases and 7 bases, there was a span of 15 bases. The CDR3 length is 13 residues. CDR1 and CDR2 (germline): MGHDK, SYGVNS. The CDR3 coding sequence is TGTGCCAGCAGCCAGCAGGGCTCGGGTGAAGCTTTCTTT. Its protein product is CASSQQGSGEAFF.

The chain is built from TRBV29-1 and TRBJ2-3; TRBD2 matches 12 bases. The germline gives CDR1 SQVTM, CDR2 ANQGSEA. CDR3 length: 15 amino acids. Trimming removed 4 bases from V and 9 bases from J; junction bases left unmatched: 11. The CDR3 nucleotides are TGCAGCGTTGGGTCGACTAGCGGGGGCCTGGCGACGCAGTATTTT. It is translated as CSVGSTSGGLATQYF.

This sequence joins TRBV6-1 and TRBJ2-7; 8 bases are a match to TRBD1. V lost 6 bases to trimming and J lost 2 bases; unmatched junction nucleotides: 6. Germline V lookup: CDR1 MNHNS, CDR2 SASEGT. This CDR3 spans 14 amino acids. As DNA, the CDR3 is TGTGCCAGCAGACGACAGGGGACCACCTACGAGCAGTACTTC. This codes for CASRRQGTTYEQYF.

This clone was observed a few times. V and J are TRBV29-1 and TRBJ2-4; 7 nucleotides line up with TRBD1. The ends lost 6 bases at V and 8 bases at J; junction bases unmatched: 4. CDR1 and CDR2 from the germline V gene are SQVTM and ANQGSEA. This CDR3 has 11 amino acids. As DNA, the CDR3 is TGCAGCGTGCGACAGGGTTACATTCAGTACTTC. It encodes CSVRQGYIQYF.

V is TRBV6-6 and J is TRBJ1-5, with 7 nucleotides matching TRBD1. The CDR3 runs 15 residues. The germline gives CDR1 MNHNY, CDR2 SVGAGI (reference sequence). The J segment lost 6 bases and the V segment lost 2 bases, leaving 7 bases of the junction unmatched. The CDR3 nucleotides read TGTGCCAGCAGTTACCGGACAGGCGAAGGTCAGCCCCAGCATTTT. Amino acid sequence: CASSYRTGEGQPQHF.

V gene TRBV5-1 combines with J gene TRBJ2-5; either TRBD1 or TRBD2 may fit D (5 bases each). V was pared by 0 bases and J by 5 bases, with 17 bases between. The CDR3 is 16 residues long. Per the germline V gene, CDR1 is SGHRS and CDR2 is YFSETQ. DNA for the CDR3: TGCGCCAGCAGCTTGGGCCGGGGCCCCCCGCGGGAGACCCAGTACTTC. As protein: CASSLGRGPPRETQYF. The full variable domain, rest sourced from reference TRBV5-1 and TRBJ2-5, is KAGVTQTPRYLIKTRGQQVTLSCSPISGHRSVSWYQQTPGQGLQFLFEYFSETQRNKGNFPGRFSGRQFSNSRSEMNVSTLELGDSALYLCASSLGRGPPRETQYFGPGTRLLVL.

V gene TRBV5-4 combines with J gene TRBJ2-7, with D possibly TRBD1 on 6 matching bases. CDR3 size: 13 residues. The V end lost 1 base, the J end lost 2 bases, and 7 bases lay between the germline ends. The germline V gene has CDR1 SGHNT and CDR2 YYREEE (reference sequence). In DNA, the CDR3 is TGTGCCAGCAGCTTGACAGGGACCTACGAGCAGTACTTC. Translation gives CASSLTGTYEQYF.

This clone was counted only a few times. This rearrangement joins TRBV4-1 to TRBJ2-6; D perhaps matches TRBD1 (6 bases). Germline CDR1 is MGHRA and CDR2 is YSYEKL. Between the trimmed V and J ends, which lost 1 base and 0 bases, there was a span of 10 bases. The CDR3 contains 17 residues. The CDR3 sequence is CASSQVTGGSGANVLTF. The CDR3 nucleotides are TGCGCCAGCAGCCAAGTGACAGGAGGCTCTGGGGCCAACGTCCTGACTTTC.

This clone was seen more than once but under ten times. Within the sample, other DNA sequences also encode this same CDR3. The chain uses TRBV2 and TRBJ1-1; a weak D match, TRBD1 (6 bases). Germline loops: CDR1 SNHLY, CDR2 FYNNEI. Trimming took off 8 bases at V and 2 bases at J, with 12 bases between the two ends. The CDR3 length is 13 residues. The chain's CDR3 is CASSGQLNTEAFF. The CDR3 DNA reads TGTGCCAGCTCAGGACAGCTAAACACTGAAGCTTTCTTT.

The V call is TRBV29-1, the J call TRBJ2-7; 8 nucleotides agree with TRBD2. Germline values: CDR1 SQVTM, CDR2 ANQGSEA. This CDR3 has 14 amino acids. With 7 bases clipped from V and 7 bases from J, the junction kept 15 bases outside the gene matches. The CDR3: CSATQRGGTGEQYF. The CDR3 nucleotides read TGCAGCGCTACCCAACGGGGGGGAACTGGAGAGCAGTACTTC.

This chain uses TRBV10-2 with TRBJ2-7; the match to TRBD1 covers 8 bases. CDR3 length: 13 residues. Trimming removed 6 bases from V and 3 bases from J; junction bases left unmatched: 4. Germline V gene sequence: CDR1 WSHSY, CDR2 SAAADI. CDR3 amino acids: CASSSDRDYEQYF. CDR3 sequence (DNA): TGCGCCAGCAGCTCGGACAGGGACTACGAGCAGTACTTC.

The chain employs TRBV29-1 and TRBJ2-5, with 8 nucleotides matching TRBD2. Germline V lookup: CDR1 SQVTM, CDR2 ANQGSEA. CDR3 length equals 12 residues. Trimming removed 7 bases from V and 3 bases from J; junction bases left unmatched: 4. The CDR3 reads CSALLAEETQYF. CDR3 sequence (DNA): TGCAGCGCCTTACTAGCGGAAGAGACCCAGTACTTC.